The T cell receptor (beta chain) described here comes from a study of technical replicates of blood from a handful of donors. Germline V gene data show CDR1 as SGHNT and CDR2 as YYREEE (reference sequence). The CDR3 is 14 residues long. The V end was cut by 2 bases, the J end by 2 bases, with 10 bases between. The repertoire was sequenced with immunoSEQ multiplex PCR; TCRdb's copy has only in-frame clones and lacks some. The sample records tens of thousands of clones, around 90% being singletons. The sequence was obtained from a human donor in good health. The chain has TRBV5-4 and TRBJ1-1; D remains ambiguous. Sequencing was performed on T cells isolated from PBMCs. CDR3 nucleotide sequence: TGTGCCAGCAGCTTTCATACTACTAACACTGAAGCTTTCTTT. This translates into CASSFHTTNTEAFF.